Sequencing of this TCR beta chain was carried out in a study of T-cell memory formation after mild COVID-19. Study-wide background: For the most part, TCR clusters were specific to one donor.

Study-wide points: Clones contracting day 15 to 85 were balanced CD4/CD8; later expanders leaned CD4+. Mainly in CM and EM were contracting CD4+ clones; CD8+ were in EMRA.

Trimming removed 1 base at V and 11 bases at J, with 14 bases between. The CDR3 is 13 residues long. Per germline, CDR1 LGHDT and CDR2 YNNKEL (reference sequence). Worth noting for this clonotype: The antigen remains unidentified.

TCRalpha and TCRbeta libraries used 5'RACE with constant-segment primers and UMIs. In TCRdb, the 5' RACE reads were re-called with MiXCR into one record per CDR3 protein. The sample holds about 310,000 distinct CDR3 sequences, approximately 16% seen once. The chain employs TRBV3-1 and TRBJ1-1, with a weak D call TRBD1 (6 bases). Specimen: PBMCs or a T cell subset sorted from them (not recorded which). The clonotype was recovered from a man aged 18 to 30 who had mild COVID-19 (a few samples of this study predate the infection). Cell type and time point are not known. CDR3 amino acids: CASSQAHGGHAFF. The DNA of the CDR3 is TGTGCCAGCAGCCAAGCCCACGGGGGCCACGCTTTCTTT.